This paragraph reports one T cell receptor beta chain. Its antigen is unidentified. These data belong to a study of blood T cells in healthy people across ages. General study results and limits: Underestimates were what the diversity estimates from one million T cells were considered to be. Naive CD4+ cell counts and diversity both ran higher in long-lived than in aged donors.

The CDR3 is 20 residues long. J lost 0 bases, V lost 0 bases, and 14 bases had no gene match. The V gene's germline CDR1 is DFQATT and CDR2 SNEGSKA (reference sequence). It was with a sample-barcoded 5' primer and a J-beta primer mix that a second PCR of roughly 7 to 12 cycles was run. Researchers report that a template-switch adaptor with 12 random nucleotides tagged each cDNA molecule. In TCRdb, the 5' RACE reads were re-called with MiXCR into one record per CDR3 protein. The repertoire consists of hundreds of thousands of distinct CDR3 sequences, with 52% occurring once and the leading ten covering roughly 13%. Every donor provided 7.5 to 10 milliliters of peripheral blood.

The clonotype was recovered from a woman older than 75 in good health. Sequences were obtained from blood. The V gene is TRBV20-1, the J gene TRBJ2-1, with 10 bases matching TRBD2. The CDR3 region has the DNA TGCAGTGCTAGAGACTCCGGGACTAGCGTAACTTCGAGCTCCTACAATGAGCAGTTCTTC. It translates to CSARDSGTSVTSSSYNEQFF.